This T cell receptor (beta chain) stems from a study of cytotoxic CD8 clonotypes in ibrutinib-treated CLL. Findings of the study overall: Baseline clonality, above age-matched healthy donor levels, tracked circulating CD8+ T-cell counts.

This clone was picked up one time. The antigen remains undetermined. Sequenced by immunoSEQ multiplex PCR; TCRdb stores in-frame clones only, minus some. The table records about 84,000 clones, approximately 86% of them present only once. V lost 7 bases and J lost 2, with 14 bases in between. Looked up from germline, CDR1 is LNHDA and CDR2 is SQIVND (reference sequence). The CDR3 has 14 amino acids. The authors obtained 1.5 to 2.5 micrograms of genomic DNA from cryopreserved PBMCs for TCR beta libraries. This TCR derives from a human donor with chronic lymphocytic leukemia. The source material was PBMCs, sampled before ibrutinib treatment. The rearrangement links TRBV19 to TRBJ1-2; D is perhaps TRBD1 (6 bases). CDR3 bases: TGTGCCAGTATCGATGACAGGAAAAACTATGGCTACACCTTC. It codes for CASIDDRKNYGYTF.